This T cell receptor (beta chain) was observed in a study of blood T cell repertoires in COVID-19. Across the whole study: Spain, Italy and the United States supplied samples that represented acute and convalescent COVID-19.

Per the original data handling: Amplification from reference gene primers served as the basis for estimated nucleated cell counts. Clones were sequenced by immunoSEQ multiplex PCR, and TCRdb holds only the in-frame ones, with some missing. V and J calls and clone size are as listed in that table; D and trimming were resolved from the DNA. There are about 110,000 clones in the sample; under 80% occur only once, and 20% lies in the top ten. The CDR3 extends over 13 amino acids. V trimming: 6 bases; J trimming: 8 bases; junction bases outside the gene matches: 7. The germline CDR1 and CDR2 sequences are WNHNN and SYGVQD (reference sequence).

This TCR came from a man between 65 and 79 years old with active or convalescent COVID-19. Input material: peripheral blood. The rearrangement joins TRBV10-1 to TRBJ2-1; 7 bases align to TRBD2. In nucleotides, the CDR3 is TGCGCCAGCAGCCGGGGAGGGAACTATGAGCAGTTCTTC. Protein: CASSRGGNYEQFF.